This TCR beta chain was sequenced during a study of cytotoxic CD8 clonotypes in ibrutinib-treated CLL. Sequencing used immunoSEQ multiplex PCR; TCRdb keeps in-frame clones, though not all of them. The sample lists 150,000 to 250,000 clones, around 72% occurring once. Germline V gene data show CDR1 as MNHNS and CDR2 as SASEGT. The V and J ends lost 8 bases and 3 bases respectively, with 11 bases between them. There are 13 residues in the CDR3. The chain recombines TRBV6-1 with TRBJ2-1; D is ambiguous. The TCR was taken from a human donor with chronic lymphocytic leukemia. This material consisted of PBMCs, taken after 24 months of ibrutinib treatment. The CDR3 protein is CASQEGYYNEQFF. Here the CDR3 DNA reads TGTGCCAGCCAGGAAGGCTACTACAATGAGCAGTTCTTC.